One and the same sample provided the 16 T cell receptor beta chains below, sequenced in a study of liver allograft versus peripheral blood T cells. As for the study in general: The authors compared T cell receptor repertoires in transplanted livers with recipients' peripheral blood repertoires.

Each CDR3 protein gets one entry after TCRdb re-called the reads with MiXCR. The sample lists 10,000 to 14,000 distinct CDR3 sequences, around a quarter occurring once. The receptors were sampled from a human patient who had a liver transplant. Some T cells may possibly be graft donor cells.

The CDR3 loop reads CASSPRWGANEQFF. The CDR3 coding sequence is TGTGCCAGCAGCCCCAGATGGGGGGCCAATGAGCAGTTCTTC. The chain combines TRBV7-9 with TRBJ2-1; D is possibly TRBD1 or TRBD2 (6 bases each). Per germline, CDR1 SEHNR and CDR2 FQNEAQ (reference sequence). The V end was cut by 5 bases, the J end by 6 bases, with 14 bases between. This CDR3 has 14 amino acids.

This clonotype was counted only a few times. The chain is built from TRBV6-2 or TRBV6-3 and TRBJ1-2; maybe TRBD1 (6 bases). Germline values: CDR1 MNHEY, CDR2 SVGEGT. With 7 bases removed from V and 4 bases from J, the gap between germline ends came to 16 bases. The CDR3 runs to 14 residues. CDR3 loop: CASTRPDSSYGYTF. CDR3 bases: TGTGCCAGCACCAGGCCGGACAGTTCCTATGGCTACACCTTC.

This clonotype was picked up a small number of times. The chain couples TRBV5-5 to TRBJ1-5, with D uncertain. Germline CDR1 and CDR2: SGHKS and YYEKEE (reference sequence). The CDR3 has 14 amino acids. The germline V and J ends were trimmed by 0 bases and 4 bases, with 8 bases remaining between them. CDR3 loop: CASSLGYSNQPQHF. Written as DNA, the CDR3 is TGTGCCAGCAGCTTGGGTTATAGTAATCAGCCCCAGCATTTT.

This clonotype ranks as medium-sized. V usage is TRBV6-6 and J usage is TRBJ2-1; D is possibly TRBD2 (6 bases). The CDR3 has 19 residues. Germline V CDR1 and CDR2: MNHNY, SVGAGI (reference sequence). The ends were cut back, 0 bases at V and 0 bases at J, with 18 bases in the middle. The chain's CDR3 is CASSYSARAEGSSYNEQFF. Here the CDR3 DNA reads TGTGCCAGCAGTTACTCGGCCAGGGCGGAGGGAAGCTCCTACAATGAGCAGTTCTTC.

Written as DNA, the CDR3 is TGTGCCAGCAGTCTCCCGGGGGCGCAAGACTATGGCTACACCTTC. This translates into CASSLPGAQDYGYTF. This sequence joins TRBV28 and TRBJ1-2, with a possible D match to TRBD1 (6 bases). The germline V gene has CDR1 MDHEN and CDR2 SYDVKM. Between the trimmed V and J ends, which lost 5 bases and 3 bases, there was a span of 16 bases. CDR3 length: 15 residues.

This clonotype was observed a few times. CDR3 DNA: TGTGCCAGCAGTTACGGAACGACAGGGGGCGAGGTAGATACGCAGTATTTT. Amino acids: CASSYGTTGGEVDTQYF. The rearrangement joins TRBV6-2 or TRBV6-3 to TRBJ2-3; the match to TRBD1 covers 10 bases. Germline V gene lookup returns CDR1 MNHEY and CDR2 SVGEGT. V lost 2 bases, J lost 5 bases, and 10 bases stayed unmatched. The CDR3 is 17 residues long.

To note about this clonotype: Possible read error: a much larger clone is one base away. This chain's CDR3 is CASSSGGTLETFF. CDR3 sequence (DNA): TGTGCCAGCAGTTCCGGGGGAACACTTGAAACTTTCTTT. The chain recombines TRBV6-2 or TRBV6-3 with TRBJ1-1; possibly TRBD1 for D (5 bases). Germline V lookup: CDR1 MNHEY, CDR2 SVGEGT. The CDR3 runs to 13 residues.

CDR3 nucleotide sequence: TGCATCGCGGCGAGCTCTGGAAACACCATATATTTT. Encoded protein: CIAASSGNTIYF. The chain recombines TRBV20-1 with TRBJ1-3; no clear D. The CDR3 spans 12 residues. Germline-derived CDR1 and CDR2 are DFQATT and SNEGSKA (reference sequence).

By its share, this clonotype is medium-sized. The V call is TRBV29-1, the J call TRBJ1-3; D is unresolved. V dropped 3 bases and J dropped 0 bases, with 12 bases sitting between them. The CDR3 is 15 residues long. Germline values: CDR1 SQVTM, CDR2 ANQGSEA. In DNA, the CDR3 is TGCAGCGTTGAGGTTCGGATATTCTCTGGAAACACCATATATTTT. Translating gives CSVEVRIFSGNTIYF.

The table lists this clonotype with many counts. The chain employs TRBV5-6 and TRBJ1-2, with 8 bases aligning to TRBD1. Trimming cost V 0 bases and J 8 bases; bases outside gene matches: 3. The germline CDR1 and CDR2 sequences are SGHDT and YYEEEE. CDR3 length: 13 amino acids. CDR3 protein: CASSLGQGIGYTF. DNA for the CDR3: TGTGCCAGCAGCTTGGGACAGGGGATCGGCTACACCTTC. Combining the CDR3 with reference TRBV5-6 and TRBJ1-2 gives the whole variable domain DAGVTQSPTHLIKTRGQQVTLRCSPKSGHDTVSWYQQALGQGPQFIFQYYEEEERQRGNFPDRFSGHQFPNYSSELNVNALLLGDSALYLCASSLGQGIGYTFGSGTRLTVV.

This clonotype was observed a few times. V is TRBV20-1 and J is TRBJ1-2; the D is unclear. The germline V gene encodes CDR1 DFQATT and CDR2 SNEGSKA (reference sequence). This CDR3 region has 14 residues. V lost 3 bases and J lost 6, with 17 bases in between. The CDR3 coding sequence is TGCAGTGCTAGTGATCCCTCCCCGAAGAATGGCTACACCTTC. Translated, it gives CSASDPSPKNGYTF.

With regard to this clonotype: Its ends do not fully match the called genes, so a read error is possible. The chain couples TRBV6-2 or TRBV6-3 to TRBJ2-1, with 12 nucleotides matching TRBD2. Germline CDR1 is MNHEY and CDR2 is SVGEGT. The CDR3 length is 16 residues. The CDR3 DNA reads as TGTGCCAGGAGTTACCTCCCCCTAGCGGGGGGGAATGAGCAGTTCTTC. It translates to CARSYLPLAGGNEQFF.

This clonotype has ten or more counts. The CDR3 DNA reads TGTGCCAGCAGTTACCCCCACGGGAGGGCCGTATACGAGCAGTACTTC. Its translation: CASSYPHGRAVYEQYF. V and J are TRBV6-2 or TRBV6-3 and TRBJ2-7; 8 nucleotides line up with TRBD2. The CDR3 length is 16 residues. Germline assignment: CDR1 MNHEY and CDR2 SVGEGT. Trimming removed 2 bases from V and 4 bases from J; junction bases left unmatched: 10.

By share of the sample, this clonotype is medium-sized. This chain joins TRBV29-1 and TRBJ2-2; 7 positions match TRBD2. Germline assignment: CDR1 SQVTM and CDR2 ANQGSEA. This CDR3 is 14 amino acids long. V was clipped by 6 bases and J by 1 base; unmatched bases: 5. The CDR3 DNA is TGCAGCGTCCTGCGGGGGAGGAACACCGGGGAGCTGTTTTTT. It yields the protein CSVLRGRNTGELFF.

A remark on this clonotype: A much larger clone sits a single nucleotide away, making a read error possible. V gene TRBV6-1 combines with J gene TRBJ1-6, with 11 bases aligning to TRBD1. V lost 5 bases to trimming and J lost 1 base; unmatched junction nucleotides: 4. Germline loops: CDR1 MNHNS, CDR2 SASEGT. This CDR3 is 17 amino acids long. This chain's CDR3 is CASSPRDRGSYNSPLHF. The CDR3 DNA is TGTGCCAGCAGTCCAAGGGACAGGGGGTCCTATAATTCACCCCTCCACTTT.

The rearrangement uses TRBV7-9 and TRBJ1-2; D unresolved. Trimming pared 5 bases from V and 6 bases from J, leaving 25 bases between. Per the germline V gene, CDR1 is SEHNR and CDR2 is FQNEAQ (reference sequence). The CDR3 is made up of 17 amino acids. CDR3 DNA: TGTGCCAGCAGCCCAATTTCATCTTCTGGTTTCCCCAATGGCTACACCTTC. It codes for CASSPISSSGFPNGYTF.